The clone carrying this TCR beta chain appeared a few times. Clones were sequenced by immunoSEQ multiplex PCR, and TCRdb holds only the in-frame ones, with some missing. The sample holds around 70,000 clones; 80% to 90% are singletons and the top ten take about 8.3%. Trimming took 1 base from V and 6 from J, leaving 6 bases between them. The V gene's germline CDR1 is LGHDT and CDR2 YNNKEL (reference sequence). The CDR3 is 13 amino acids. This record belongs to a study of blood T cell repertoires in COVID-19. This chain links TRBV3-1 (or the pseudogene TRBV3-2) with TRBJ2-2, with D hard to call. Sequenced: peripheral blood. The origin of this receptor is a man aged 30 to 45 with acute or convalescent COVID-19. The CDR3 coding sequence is TGTGCCAGCAGCCAAGTGCTAGCCGGGGAGCTGTTTTTT. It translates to CASSQVLAGELFF.